A selection of T cell receptor beta chains follows, all from one sample in a study of blood T cells in healthy people across ages. MiXCR, applied by TCRdb to the 5' RACE reads, yields one record per CDR3 protein. The sample yields roughly 730,000 distinct CDR3 sequences, 56% seen once. Source material: blood. These receptors were obtained from a middle-aged man in good health. Both conserved end residues are part of each CDR3. Fields, in order: CDR3 DNA, CDR3 protein, clone size, V gene, J gene, D gene. D genes are given only for firm matches. Clone size is shown for a subset of rows, as once, few, many or a class of expanded clone.

DNA: TGTGCCAGCAGTGAAGAGGGACAGGGGGCCCGGCTTCAGCCCCAGCATTTT
CDR3: CASSEEGQGARLQPQHF
size: .
V: TRBV6-1
J: TRBJ1-5
D: TRBD1

DNA: TGTGCCAGCAGCCCCGGACCGGCCGGGCAGTTCTTC
CDR3: CASSPGPAGQFF
size: .
V: TRBV7-9
J: TRBJ2-1
D: .

DNA: TGCAGTCTGGGGCAGGGCGGAGAGTCACCCCTCCACTTT
CDR3: CSLGQGGESPLHF
size: .
V: TRBV20-1
J: TRBJ1-6
D: .

DNA: TGCAGTGCTAGAGATCCGTCCGGGGATAGGGCCCAGCATTTT
CDR3: CSARDPSGDRAQHF
size: .
V: TRBV20-1
J: TRBJ1-5
D: .

DNA: TGTGCCAGCAGCTCCAGTTGGTTTAGCGGGCGTACCTCTACACCACACAATGAGCAGTTCTTC
CDR3: CASSSSWFSGRTSTPHNEQFF
size: .
V: TRBV7-3
J: TRBJ2-1
D: TRBD2

DNA: TGTGCCATCCAGAACACAGGGGGAACCTACGAGCAGTACTTC
CDR3: CAIQNTGGTYEQYF
size: .
V: TRBV10-3
J: TRBJ2-7
D: TRBD1

DNA: TGCAGCGTTGAAACATACAATGAGCAGTTCTTC
CDR3: CSVETYNEQFF
size: many
V: TRBV29-1
J: TRBJ2-1
D: .

DNA: TGCAGTGCTAGAGGGGGACTAGGAGTGTACGAGCAGTACTTC
CDR3: CSARGGLGVYEQYF
size: .
V: TRBV20-1
J: TRBJ2-7
D: TRBD2

DNA: TGCGCCAGCCATTCAGGCGGGACAGGGCAAGAGACCCAGTACTTC
CDR3: CASHSGGTGQETQYF
size: .
V: TRBV5-1
J: TRBJ2-5
D: TRBD1

DNA: TGTGCCAGCAGCATTCGCGTCCGGCAGCCCCAGCATTTT
CDR3: CASSIRVRQPQHF
size: .
V: TRBV7-2
J: TRBJ1-5
D: .

DNA: TGCGCCAGCAGAATTGTCACAGGGGGTCAGGGTGAGCAGTTCTTC
CDR3: CASRIVTGGQGEQFF
size: .
V: TRBV5-1
J: TRBJ2-1
D: TRBD1

DNA: TGCGCCAGCAGCTTTATCCCCGAACCGGGGGACTACGAGCAGTACTTC
CDR3: CASSFIPEPGDYEQYF
size: .
V: TRBV5-1
J: TRBJ2-7
D: .

DNA: TGTGCCAGCAGCCGATGGGCCTCCTACGAGCAGTACTTC
CDR3: CASSRWASYEQYF
size: .
V: TRBV4-2
J: TRBJ2-7
D: .

DNA: TGCGCCAGCAGCCAAGAAGTACGAAGCAGTCAGCCCCAGCATTTT
CDR3: CASSQEVRSSQPQHF
size: .
V: TRBV4-1
J: TRBJ1-5
D: .

DNA: TGTGCCAGCAGTCAACCCAAGACAGGCCTTCCTCCCTTTAGCTCCTACAATGAGCAGTTCTTC
CDR3: CASSQPKTGLPPFSSYNEQFF
size: few
V: TRBV11-1
J: TRBJ2-1
D: .

DNA: TGTGCCAGCAGCGTCTATTTAACGTCTAATGAGCAGTTCTTC
CDR3: CASSVYLTSNEQFF
size: few
V: TRBV9
J: TRBJ2-1
D: .

DNA: TGTGCCAGCAGTACTACACAGGGGACCAAAAACATTCAGTACTTC
CDR3: CASSTTQGTKNIQYF
size: .
V: TRBV27
J: TRBJ2-4
D: TRBD1

DNA: TGTGCCAGCAGCTTAGGGGGCCTAGCGGGAGGCAGAGAGCAGTTCTTC
CDR3: CASSLGGLAGGREQFF
size: .
V: TRBV7-2
J: TRBJ2-1
D: TRBD2

DNA: TGTGCCAGCAGCTTAGGCAACCAGGGGGGGGAGACCCAGTACTTC
CDR3: CASSLGNQGGETQYF
size: .
V: TRBV13
J: TRBJ2-5
D: .

DNA: TGCAGTGCTGGCACAGGGGACCGAGACTATGGCTACACCTTC
CDR3: CSAGTGDRDYGYTF
size: .
V: TRBV20-1
J: TRBJ1-2
D: TRBD1

DNA: TGCAGTGCTGGGACAGGTGTCGTGTACGAGCAGTACTTC
CDR3: CSAGTGVVYEQYF
size: many
V: TRBV20-1
J: TRBJ2-7
D: TRBD1

DNA: TGCGCCAGCAGCTTCGGGGGAGATGAAAAACTGTTTTTT
CDR3: CASSFGGDEKLFF
size: .
V: TRBV5-1
J: TRBJ1-4
D: .

DNA: TGTGCCAGCAGTGGACCGGAGGTCAGGGAGACCCAGTACTTC
CDR3: CASSGPEVRETQYF
size: .
V: TRBV28
J: TRBJ2-5
D: .

DNA: TGTGCCACCAGTCCCTCGGGACGGAACAATCAGCCCCAGCATTTT
CDR3: CATSPSGRNNQPQHF
size: .
V: TRBV24-1
J: TRBJ1-5
D: .

DNA: TGTGCCAGCAGTTTAATTCGAGGGGGAATATACGAGCAGTACTTC
CDR3: CASSLIRGGIYEQYF
size: .
V: TRBV28
J: TRBJ2-7
D: .

DNA: TGTGCCAGCAGCTTAGATACTAGCGGGGTCACCGGGGAGCTGTTTTTT
CDR3: CASSLDTSGVTGELFF
size: .
V: TRBV7-9
J: TRBJ2-2
D: TRBD2

DNA: TGTGCCAGCAGCTTAGAGGGACAGCTAGATACGCAGTATTTT
CDR3: CASSLEGQLDTQYF
size: .
V: TRBV7-2
J: TRBJ2-3
D: TRBD1